The rows below give T cell receptor beta chains drawn from one sample of a study of cytomegalovirus exposure and HLA in healthy donors. Here immunoSEQ multiplex PCR was the method, and the copy in TCRdb shows in-frame clones only, minus some. This table has 150,000 to 250,000 clones, about four fifths appearing once. The sequenced sample was PBMCs. These receptors were collected from a girl aged 5 to 17 in good health and CMV-seropositive. Each CDR3 is given with its conserved first and last residue. The D gene is left open where the match is weak. Size values are once, few and many counts, or a class for expanded clones, and some rows have none.

V gene	CDR3 length	J gene	clone size	D gene	CDR3 DNA	CDR3 protein
TRBV4-3	14	TRBJ1-2	-	TRBD1	TGCGCCAGCAGCCAAGAAGGACAGGCACACGGCTACACCTTC	CASSQEGQAHGYTF
TRBV4-1	14	TRBJ2-7	-	-	TGCGCCAGCAGCCCCTTAGCCGGGTCCCACGAGCAGTACTTC	CASSPLAGSHEQYF
TRBV5-5	16	TRBJ2-7	-	TRBD2	TGCGCCAGCAGCTTGTCGGGACTAGACGTAGCCCACGAGCAGTACTTC	CASSLSGLDVAHEQYF
TRBV28	14	TRBJ1-1	few	TRBD1	TGTGCCAGCAGTATTACAGGGGGGTGGACTGAAGCTTTCTTT	CASSITGGWTEAFF
TRBV12-5	15	TRBJ1-1	-	-	TGTGCTAGTGGTTTGCCCCTAGGCATGAACACTGAAGCTTTCTTT	CASGLPLGMNTEAFF
TRBV11-3	16	TRBJ2-3	-	TRBD1	TGTGCCAGCAGCTCTCGGACAGGGGGAAGCACAGATACGCAGTATTTT	CASSSRTGGSTDTQYF
TRBV9	12	TRBJ2-3	-	-	TGTGCCAGCAGCCCATTCCCAGATACGCAGTATTTT	CASSPFPDTQYF
TRBV6-5	13	TRBJ2-2	-	TRBD1	TGTGCCAGCAGTACAGGGGTCACCGGGGAGCTGTTTTTT	CASSTGVTGELFF
TRBV6-5	15	TRBJ1-2	-	-	TGTGCCACCAATAAATTTTACAGGGCATGGGGTGGCTACACCTTC	CATNKFYRAWGGYTF
TRBV9	13	TRBJ1-2	-	TRBD1	TGTGCCAGCAGCGAGATAGGGGGCATGGGCTACACCTTC	CASSEIGGMGYTF
TRBV4-1	13	TRBJ1-2	-	-	TGCGCCAGCAGCCAAGAGGGAGTCTATGGCTACACCTTC	CASSQEGVYGYTF
TRBV5-1	15	TRBJ2-7	-	TRBD1	TGCGCCAGCAGCCCAACGGGACAGGGGGGATACGAGCAGTACTTC	CASSPTGQGGYEQYF
TRBV5-1	14	TRBJ2-1	once	-	TGCGCCAGCAGCTTGGGGGACACCTACAATGAGCAGTTCTTC	CASSLGDTYNEQFF
TRBV7-9	13	TRBJ1-1	-	-	TGTGCCAGCGAACGGACAACGAACACTGAAGCTTTCTTT	CASERTTNTEAFF
TRBV10-1	13	TRBJ2-3	-	-	TGCGCCAGCAGTGACCCAGGGGAAGATACGCAGTATTTT	CASSDPGEDTQYF
TRBV5-1	15	TRBJ2-1	-	-	TGCGCCAGCAGCCCCTTAGCGGTCTCCTACAATGAGCAGTTCTTC	CASSPLAVSYNEQFF
TRBV6-1	14	TRBJ1-1	-	-	TGTGCCAGCAGTGAAACGATCGGTGAGACTGAAGCTTTCTTT	CASSETIGETEAFF
TRBV29-1	19	TRBJ2-3	-	TRBD2	TGCAGCGTTGAACCGGGCGAGGGTAGCGGGGGGGCCTCCACAGATACGCAGTATTTT	CSVEPGEGSGGASTDTQYF
TRBV19	14	TRBJ2-3	-	TRBD2	TGTGCCAGTAGGATAGCGGGGGGCACAGATACGCAGTATTTT	CASRIAGGTDTQYF
TRBV27	14	TRBJ2-1	-	-	TGTGCCAGCAGTTTACAGGGTCCCTACAATGAGCAGTTCTTC	CASSLQGPYNEQFF